Listed here is a single T cell receptor beta chain. This entry comes from a study of blood T cell repertoires in COVID-19. Study summary: The United States, Italy and Spain provided the acute and convalescent COVID-19 samples.

Assay used: immunoSEQ multiplex PCR; TCRdb lists only in-frame clones, some missing. The sample lists 250,000 or so clones, around 89% seen once, with about 4% in the top ten. The CDR3 extends over 17 amino acids. Trimming stripped 6 bases from V and 4 bases from J, with 24 bases between. Looked up from germline, CDR1 is LNHDA and CDR2 is SQIVND (reference sequence). Recruitment covered 20 to 25 US areas and drew participants whose ages spanned roughly 18 to 95 years. The chain carries TRBV19 and TRBJ1-1; a possible D gene is TRBD1 (6 bases). The receptor was isolated from a woman under 40 with acute COVID-19. The sample consisted of PBMCs or T cells enriched from blood (not recorded which). The CDR3 bases are TGTGCCAGTAGCAGGGCAGGGGCAAACCCTAGTCGCACTGAAGCTTTCTTT. Its translation: CASSRAGANPSRTEAFF.